This is a list of T cell receptor beta chains from one sample in a study of cytomegalovirus exposure and HLA in healthy donors. Generated by immunoSEQ multiplex PCR, the TCRdb table keeps only in-frame clones and is missing some. The top ten clones hold around 1.5% of a sample with about 200,000 clones, 83% of them seen once. Sequences were obtained from PBMCs. These TCRs come from a girl aged 5-17 years in good health and CMV-seronegative. Both conserved end residues are part of each CDR3. A D gene is named only where the DNA matches it firmly. Where a row states a size, it is once, few, many or the class of an expanded clone; other rows omit it.

d_call	v_call	j_call	clone_size	cdr3_nt	cdr3_aa
.	TRBV6-4	TRBJ2-3	.	TGTGCCAGCAGCAGAACAGGGCAGGCCACAGATACGCAGTATTTT	CASSRTGQATDTQYF
.	TRBV13	TRBJ2-7	.	TGTGCCAGCAGCTTAGGTGCCTACAGCGAGCAGTACTTC	CASSLGAYSEQYF
.	TRBV18	TRBJ2-1	.	TGTGCCAGCTCACCGGTTCAGAATGAGCAGTTCTTC	CASSPVQNEQFF
TRBD1	TRBV5-1	TRBJ1-2	once	TGCGCCAGCAGCTTGGGATTTAGACAGGGCAACTATGGCTACACCTTC	CASSLGFRQGNYGYTF
TRBD2	TRBV7-3	TRBJ2-7	.	TGTGCCAGCAGCTTAGGTAGCGGGAGCTCCTACGAGCAGTACTTC	CASSLGSGSSYEQYF
.	TRBV19	TRBJ2-3	.	TGTGCCAGTAGGGCCCTGTACGGGAGTGGATGGTCGACAGATACGCAGTATTTT	CASRALYGSGWSTDTQYF
.	TRBV6-5	TRBJ1-1	few	TGTGCCAGCAGTTTACTTCCAGGGACAACTGAAGCTTTCTTT	CASSLLPGTTEAFF
TRBD1	TRBV11-2	TRBJ1-1	.	TGTGCCAGCAGCCACCACCCGGGACAGGGGTACACTGAAGCTTTCTTT	CASSHHPGQGYTEAFF
TRBD2	TRBV18	TRBJ2-3	.	TGTGCCAGCTCACCAGCGGGAGGGCGAGGTACGCAGTATTTT	CASSPAGGRGTQYF
.	TRBV7-8	TRBJ2-5	.	TGTGCCAGCAGCTTAGTGCTGGAGTGGGAGACCCAGTACTTC	CASSLVLEWETQYF
.	TRBV4-1	TRBJ1-2	few	TGCGCCAGCCGCGGAACCGCGATTTTATCGGGCTACACCTTC	CASRGTAILSGYTF
TRBD1	TRBV5-6	TRBJ1-2	.	TGTGCCAGCAGCTCGGGGCTCCAGGGGGCCTATGGCTACACCTTC	CASSSGLQGAYGYTF
TRBD2	TRBV5-5	TRBJ2-7	.	TGTGCCAGCAGCTTTTGGGGGGGAAACGAGCAGTACTTC	CASSFWGGNEQYF
.	TRBV5-8	TRBJ1-5	.	TGTGCCAGCACCAGTTGGACAGTAAGCAATCAGCCCCAGCATTTT	CASTSWTVSNQPQHF
.	TRBV5-8	TRBJ2-7	.	TGTGCCAGCAGCTTGGGACTTTCCGTCTACGAGCAGTACTTC	CASSLGLSVYEQYF
.	TRBV9	TRBJ2-1	.	TGTGCCAGCAGCGTAGCTCCCGCCGCGGAGCAGTTCTTC	CASSVAPAAEQFF
TRBD1	TRBV5-8	TRBJ2-6	once	TGTGCCAGCAGCCAGGGACAGGGGACCTTCTCTGGGGCCAACGTCCTGACTTTC	CASSQGQGTFSGANVLTF
TRBD1	TRBV7-3	TRBJ1-2	.	TGTGCCAGCAGCGTTACCGGGACAGGCGCCTATGGCTACACCTTC	CASSVTGTGAYGYTF
.	TRBV5-1	TRBJ2-3	once	TGCGCCAGCAGCTATAAAAACAGGCCAGATACGCAGTATTTT	CASSYKNRPDTQYF
.	TRBV6-1	TRBJ1-1	.	TGTGCCAGCGATACAGGGTTGAACACTGAAGCTTTCTTT	CASDTGLNTEAFF
.	TRBV30	TRBJ1-2	.	TGTGCCTGGAGTGCCGTGGGGATGTGGGCAGGGGTTCGAAGTGGCTACACCTTC	CAWSAVGMWAGVRSGYTF
.	TRBV6-6	TRBJ1-5	few	TGTGCCAGCGAGGACAGAGATAATCAGCCCCAGCATTTT	CASEDRDNQPQHF
.	TRBV29-1	TRBJ1-2	.	TGCAGCGTTGCCAGCGGGGCCTCGAATGGCTACACCTTC	CSVASGASNGYTF
.	TRBV2	TRBJ2-1	.	TGTGCCAGCACTCCCTACAATGAGCAGTTCTTC	CASTPYNEQFF
.	TRBV6-5	TRBJ2-6	.	TGTGCCAGCAGACCAAGGACAGCGAGGACTTTC	CASRPRTARTF
.	TRBV2	TRBJ1-4	.	TGTGCCAGCAGTGAGCGAGAGACTAATGAAAAACTGTTTTTT	CASSERETNEKLFF
TRBD2	TRBV7-9	TRBJ2-7	.	TGTGCCAGCAGCGCTAGCGGGGCAAGCTCCTACGAGCAGTACTTC	CASSASGASSYEQYF
TRBD1	TRBV19	TRBJ1-2	.	TGTGCCAGTAGTATTTTGTGGGACAGTCGCTATGGCTACACCTTC	CASSILWDSRYGYTF
TRBD1	TRBV9	TRBJ2-7	.	TGTGCCAGCAGCGTAGCCGGGACAGAAAGGAGCGAGCAGTACTTC	CASSVAGTERSEQYF